The 19 T cell receptor beta chains below were found in one sample sequenced in a study of T cell responses to AZD1222 COVID-19 vaccine. Only in-frame clones appear in the TCRdb table, and some are missing; sequencing was by immunoSEQ multiplex PCR. The profile covers 180,000 or so clones, with 90% to 95% appearing a single time and 1% to 1.5% taken by the ten largest. Specimen: peripheral blood, collected 28 days after the second AZD1222 dose. The receptors derive from an adult who received the AZD1222 COVID-19 vaccine.

The table lists this clone with a count of one. The rearrangement links TRBV4-3 to TRBJ2-3; the match to TRBD2 covers 13 bases. J was trimmed by 2 bases and V by 1 base; bases with no gene match: 6. The CDR3 consists of 18 residues. Germline lookup yields CDR1 LGHNA and CDR2 YSLEER. The CDR3 DNA sequence: TGCGCCAGCAGCCAAGGCTTTACTAGCGGGAGGGACACAGATACGCAGTATTTT. Its protein product is CASSQGFTSGRDTDTQYF.

The V gene is TRBV11-3, the J gene TRBJ1-2; perhaps TRBD1 as D (5 bases). CDR1 is SGHNT, CDR2 YENEEA, per germline. V was trimmed by 5 bases and J by 2 bases, leaving 15 bases between them. The length of the CDR3 is 15 residues. The CDR3 DNA reads TGTGCCAGCAGCACCCGGGGAGGGGAGAACTATGGCTACACCTTC. The encoded protein is CASSTRGGENYGYTF.

This clone was recorded only once. The chain employs TRBV4-1 and TRBJ1-5; D gene unclear. This CDR3 comprises 18 residues. Germline V gene sequence: CDR1 MGHRA, CDR2 YSYEKL. V lost 4 bases and J 2 bases, leaving 21 bases between the germline ends. This CDR3 reads CASSLDALWGIGNQPQHF. The CDR3 DNA follows: TGCGCCAGCAGCCTTGACGCTTTATGGGGTATCGGCAATCAGCCCCAGCATTTT.

V usage is TRBV2 and J usage is TRBJ1-2; tentatively, D is TRBD1 (5 bases). Trimming removed 2 bases at V and 4 bases at J, with 20 bases between. Per the germline V gene, CDR1 is SNHLY and CDR2 is FYNNEI. The CDR3 consists of 17 residues. The CDR3 DNA is TGTGCCAGCAGTGAATTCCACACTATAAGCGGGGCCTATGGCTACACCTTC. Amino acids: CASSEFHTISGAYGYTF. Full variable domain (rest looked up from reference TRBV2 and TRBJ1-2): EPEVTQTPSHQVTQMGQEVILRCVPISNHLYFYWYRQILGQKVEFLVSFYNNEISEKSEIFDDQFSVERPDGSNFTLKIRSTKLEDSAMYFCASSEFHTISGAYGYTFGSGTRLTVV.

V is TRBV25-1 and J is TRBJ1-2; the D is unclear. The V gene's germline CDR1 is MGHDK and CDR2 SYGVNS. V was clipped by 4 bases and J by 12 bases, with 15 bases between them. The CDR3 consists of 12 residues. CDR3 sequence (DNA): TGTGCCAGCAGTGGGGGTTCCACAGTGAACACCTTC. As protein: CASSGGSTVNTF.

The gene calls are TRBV19 and TRBJ2-1, with D tentatively TRBD1 (5 bases). Germline CDR1 reads LNHDA; CDR2 reads SQIVND (reference sequence). The CDR3 loop spans 14 amino acids. With 5 bases removed from V and 3 bases from J, the gap between germline ends came to 11 bases. The CDR3 loop is CASSRARGYNEQFF. CDR3 DNA: TGTGCCAGTAGTCGAGCAAGGGGCTACAATGAGCAGTTCTTC.

Turning to this clone: The junction differs from germline at one of its ends, possibly a read error. This chain links TRBV19 with TRBJ1-2; D unresolved. Germline-derived CDR1 and CDR2 are LNHDA and SQIVND (reference sequence). The CDR3 sequence is 12 residues long. The CDR3 nucleotides are TGTGCCAGTAGTTTAGACTACTATGGCTACACCTTC. It specifies CASSLDYYGYTF.

The chain employs TRBV18 and TRBJ1-1; tentatively, D is TRBD1 (6 bases). This CDR3 has 13 amino acids. The V gene lost 3 bases and the J gene lost 11 bases, with 16 bases spanning the gap. Germline CDR1 reads KGHSH; CDR2 reads LQKENI. The CDR3 DNA reads as TGTGCCAGCTCACCCATCAGGGGCGTCGTGGCTTTCTTT. Translating gives CASSPIRGVVAFF.

This chain connects TRBV6-6 to TRBJ1-6, with a weak D call TRBD1 (6 bases). The CDR3 has 15 residues. Trimming pared 2 bases from V and 7 bases from J, leaving 12 bases between. Germline CDR1 and CDR2: MNHNY and SVGAGI (reference sequence). CDR3 nucleotide sequence: TGTGCCAGCAGTTACGGCAGGGGAGGCAATTCACCCCTCCACTTT. Translated: CASSYGRGGNSPLHF.

The chain is built from TRBV7-8 and TRBJ2-3; 8 positions agree with TRBD1. The CDR3 totals 14 residues. V trimming: 5 bases; J trimming: 1 base; junction bases outside the gene matches: 2. Per germline, CDR1 SGHVS and CDR2 FQNEAQ. The CDR3 coding sequence is TGTGCCAGCAGCCCGACAGGGGGCACAGATACGCAGTATTTT. Residues: CASSPTGGTDTQYF.

The chain links TRBV6-2 or TRBV6-3 to TRBJ1-2; D unresolved. Germline lookup yields CDR1 MNHEY and CDR2 SVGEGT. This CDR3 region has 13 residues. Trimming stripped 0 bases from V and 7 bases from J, with 9 bases between. The chain's CDR3 is CASSYSAVPGYTF. The DNA of the CDR3 is TGTGCCAGCAGTTACTCGGCCGTTCCTGGCTACACCTTC.

The chain recombines TRBV7-9 with TRBJ2-7; 7 nucleotides agree with TRBD1. There are 15 residues in the CDR3. Looked up from germline, CDR1 is SEHNR and CDR2 is FQNEAQ (reference sequence). V trimming: 1 base; J trimming: 2 bases; junction bases outside the gene matches: 5. In DNA, the CDR3 is TGTGCCAGCAGCTTAGTCGGGACAGTTGCCTACGAGCAGTACTTC. Protein: CASSLVGTVAYEQYF.

The CDR3 bases are TGTGCCTGGAGTGCCCAGGGACTAGCGGAGCAGTACTTC. Amino acids: CAWSAQGLAEQYF. This chain connects TRBV30 to TRBJ2-7, with 10 bases fitting TRBD2. CDR3 length: 13 amino acids. V was pared by 1 base and J by 7 bases, with 4 bases of the junction left unmatched. Germline V lookup: CDR1 GTSNPN, CDR2 SVGIG (reference sequence).

The chain has TRBV18 and TRBJ2-6, with D perhaps matching TRBD1 (5 bases). The CDR3 is 15 residues long. V lost 3 bases and J 0 bases, leaving 6 bases between the germline ends. Germline lookup yields CDR1 KGHSH and CDR2 LQKENI. CDR3 sequence (DNA): TGTGCCAGCTCACCCCAGGGCTCTGGGGCCAACGTCCTGACTTTC. Translated: CASSPQGSGANVLTF.

This chain connects TRBV6-6 to TRBJ1-5; 7 positions agree with TRBD1. Germline CDR1 reads MNHNY; CDR2 reads SVGAGI (reference sequence). This CDR3 is built from 15 residues. J lost 5 bases, V lost 7 bases, and 11 bases had no gene match. The CDR3 DNA reads as TGTGCCAGCAATGGGGTGGCAGGGGGGGATCAGCCCCAGCATTTT. Its protein product is CASNGVAGGDQPQHF.

The chain carries TRBV5-4 and TRBJ1-1; 12 nucleotides agree with TRBD1. Trimming took 4 bases from V and 2 from J; bases not matched to a gene: 9. CDR1 is SGHNT, CDR2 YYREEE, per germline (reference sequence). The CDR3 has 17 amino acids. CDR3 sequence reads: CASSPGTGGLRNTEAFF. The CDR3 region has the DNA TGTGCCAGCAGCCCAGGGACAGGGGGCCTACGAAACACTGAAGCTTTCTTT.

The chain has TRBV28 and TRBJ2-1; the D gene is possibly TRBD2 (6 bases). The CDR3 runs 16 residues. Germline V gives CDR1 MDHEN, CDR2 SYDVKM. V lost 6 bases and J lost 9, with 24 bases in between. The CDR3 coding sequence is TGTGCCAGCAGACCTCCCGGGACTGAGCTGAATAGTGAGCAGTTCTTC. Residues: CASRPPGTELNSEQFF.

The rearrangement links TRBV11-2 to TRBJ1-6; TRBD1 is a possible D gene (6 bases). The CDR3 runs to 15 residues. Trimming took 0 bases from V and 6 from J, leaving 9 bases between them. Germline assignment: CDR1 SGHAT and CDR2 FQNNGV. CDR3 DNA sequence: TGTGCCAGCAGCTTAGAGACGGGGGCTAATTCACCCCTCCACTTT. This sequence encodes CASSLETGANSPLHF.

The rearrangement links TRBV27 to TRBJ2-1; 7 nucleotides match TRBD1. V gave up 2 bases and J gave up 8 bases; unmatched junction bases: 6. CDR3 size: 14 residues. The germline gives CDR1 MNHEY, CDR2 SMNVEV (reference sequence). In DNA, the CDR3 is TGTGCCAGCAGTTTAGGGACAGTTCATTATGAGCAGTTCTTC. Translation gives CASSLGTVHYEQFF.